What follows are 12 T cell receptor beta chains derived from one specimen sequenced in a study of T cell responses to AZD1222 COVID-19 vaccine. The table came from immunoSEQ multiplex PCR; TCRdb's copy has only in-frame clones and leaves some out. Of 150,000 to 200,000 clones in the sample, 85% to 95% were seen once. The sequencing used peripheral blood, collected on day 0 of AZD1222 vaccination. The receptors come from an adult in good health.

The chain links TRBV18 to TRBJ1-1, with D hard to call. Germline CDR1 reads KGHSH; CDR2 reads LQKENI. Between the trimmed V and J ends, which lost 2 bases and 8 bases, there was a span of 6 bases. This CDR3 comprises 11 residues. The CDR3 loop reads CASSPKEEAFF. In DNA, the CDR3 is TGTGCCAGCTCACCAAAGGAAGAAGCTTTCTTT.

V and J are TRBV19 and TRBJ2-6; D remains ambiguous. The germline V gene has CDR1 LNHDA and CDR2 SQIVND (reference sequence). The CDR3 contains 12 residues. Trimming shortened V by 10 bases and J by 4 bases, and 8 bases separated the two germline ends. The CDR3 coding sequence is TGTGCCATCGGATACGGGGCCAACGTCCTGACTTTC. Translated: CAIGYGANVLTF.

This clone showed up just once. The J gene is TRBJ1-6, the V gene TRBV6-6, with D unclear. V gave up 1 base and J gave up 8 bases, with 9 bases separating them. Germline assignment: CDR1 MNHNY and CDR2 SVGAGI (reference sequence). The CDR3 extends over 14 amino acids. The CDR3 is CASSYLASDSPLHF. The CDR3 DNA is TGTGCCAGCAGTTACTTGGCATCCGATTCACCCCTCCACTTT.

The J gene is TRBJ1-2, the V gene TRBV9; unclear D gene. CDR3 size: 13 residues. Trimming took off 3 bases at V and 4 bases at J, with 10 bases between the two ends. Germline CDR1 and CDR2: SGDLS and YYNGEE. Here the CDR3 DNA reads TGTGCCAGCAGCGCTGGGGAACGCTATGGCTACACCTTC. This sequence encodes CASSAGERYGYTF.

The chain joins TRBV19 to TRBJ1-2; D is ambiguous. The CDR3 is 16 amino acids. The V gene's germline CDR1 is LNHDA and CDR2 SQIVND (reference sequence). The ends were cut back, 2 bases at V and 5 bases at J, with 18 bases in the middle. The CDR3 loop reads CASSISGRIQTYGYTF. CDR3 DNA: TGTGCCAGTAGTATAAGCGGACGGATCCAGACTTATGGCTACACCTTC.

The count of this clone is one. The V and J genes are TRBV10-1 and TRBJ2-7, with TRBD2 matching 10 bases. V trimming: 2 bases; J trimming: 6 bases; junction bases outside the gene matches: 10. Germline CDR1 WNHNN, CDR2 SYGVQD (reference sequence). CDR3 size: 16 residues. The CDR3 here is CASSEGGLAVESEQYF. CDR3 nucleotide sequence: TGCGCCAGCAGTGAGGGAGGACTAGCGGTGGAGTCCGAGCAGTACTTC.

The chain couples TRBV5-4 to TRBJ2-7; D uncertain. Germline V CDR1 and CDR2: SGHNT, YYREEE (reference sequence). The CDR3 is 11 amino acids. Trimming took 4 bases from V and 6 from J, leaving 8 bases between them. This chain's CDR3 is CASSDRREQYF. The CDR3 coding sequence is TGTGCCAGCAGCGATCGGCGCGAGCAGTACTTC.

The table lists this clone with a count of one. This chain links TRBV4-2 with TRBJ1-4; no reliable D call. In germline, CDR1 is LGHNA, CDR2 YNFKEQ. The CDR3 runs to 15 residues. V was clipped by 4 bases and J by 8 bases, with 17 bases between them. The CDR3 DNA reads TGTGCCAGCAGCCGAGAACACGGGTTTGGCGAAAAACTGTTTTTT. It encodes CASSREHGFGEKLFF.

This clone was found once. The genes are TRBV18 and TRBJ1-1, with 7 bases that match TRBD1. V trimming: 5 bases; J trimming: 1 base; junction bases outside the gene matches: 4. CDR3 length equals 14 residues. Per the germline V gene, CDR1 is KGHSH and CDR2 is LQKENI. The CDR3 reads CASSTGTANTEAFF. The CDR3 DNA reads TGTGCCAGCTCAACCGGGACAGCGAACACTGAAGCTTTCTTT.

This chain connects TRBV6-7 to TRBJ1-1; D may be TRBD1 (5 bases). TRBV6-7 qualifies as an ORF whose function is uncertain. This CDR3 region has 21 residues. Between the trimmed V and J ends, which lost 8 bases and 1 base, there was a span of 35 bases. The CDR3 DNA reads TGTGCCAGCCCCACTCAGGGCAGGGTACTACATTACACTACCCCGAACACTGAAGCTTTCTTT. Protein: CASPTQGRVLHYTTPNTEAFF.

The chain links TRBV6-5 to TRBJ1-5; D is possibly TRBD1 (5 bases). The CDR3 is made up of 16 amino acids. Germline V gives CDR1 MNHEY, CDR2 SVGAGI. Trimming cost V 0 bases and J 2 bases, with 11 bases left between them. The CDR3: CASSYSWGRGNQPQHF. The CDR3 DNA is TGTGCCAGCAGTTACTCTTGGGGGAGAGGCAATCAGCCCCAGCATTTT.

This clone has just a few counts. The rearrangement links TRBV27 to TRBJ1-1, with D possibly matching TRBD1 (5 bases). Trimming stripped 2 bases from V and 0 bases from J, with 10 bases between. CDR1 and CDR2 from the germline V gene are MNHEY and SMNVEV (reference sequence). The CDR3 is 15 residues long. This CDR3 is CASSLPPGVNTEAFF. Here the CDR3 DNA reads TGTGCCAGCAGTTTACCCCCGGGGGTGAACACTGAAGCTTTCTTT.